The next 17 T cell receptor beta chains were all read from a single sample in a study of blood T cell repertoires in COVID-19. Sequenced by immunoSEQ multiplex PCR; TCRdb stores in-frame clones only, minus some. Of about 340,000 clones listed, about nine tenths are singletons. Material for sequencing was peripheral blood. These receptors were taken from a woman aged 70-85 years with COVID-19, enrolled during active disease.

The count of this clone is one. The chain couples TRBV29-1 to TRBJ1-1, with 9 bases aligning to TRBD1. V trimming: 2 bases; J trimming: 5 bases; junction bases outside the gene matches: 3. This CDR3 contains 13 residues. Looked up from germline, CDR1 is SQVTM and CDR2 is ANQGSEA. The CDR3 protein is CSVESGQGTEAFF. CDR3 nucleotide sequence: TGCAGCGTTGAATCCGGACAGGGGACTGAAGCTTTCTTT.

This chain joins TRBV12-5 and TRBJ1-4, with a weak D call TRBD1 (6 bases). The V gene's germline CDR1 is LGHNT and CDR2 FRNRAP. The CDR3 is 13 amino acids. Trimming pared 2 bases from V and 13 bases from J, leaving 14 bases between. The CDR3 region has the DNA TGTGCTAGTGGTTTGTCTCCGACAGGTATACTGTTTTTT. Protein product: CASGLSPTGILFF.

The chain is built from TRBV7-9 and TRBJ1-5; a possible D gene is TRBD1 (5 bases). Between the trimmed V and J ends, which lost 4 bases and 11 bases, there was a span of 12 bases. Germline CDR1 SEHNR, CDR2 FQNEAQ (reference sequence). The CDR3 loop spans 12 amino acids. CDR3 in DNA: TGTGCCAGCAGCTCGACAGACCGCGCCCAGCATTTT. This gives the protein CASSSTDRAQHF. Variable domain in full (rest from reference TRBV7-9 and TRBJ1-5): DTGVSQNPRHKITKRGQNVTFRCDPISEHNRLYWYRQTLGQGPEFLTYFQNEAQLEKSRLLSDRFSAERPKGSFSTLEIQRTEQGDSAMYLCASSSTDRAQHFGDGTRLSIL.

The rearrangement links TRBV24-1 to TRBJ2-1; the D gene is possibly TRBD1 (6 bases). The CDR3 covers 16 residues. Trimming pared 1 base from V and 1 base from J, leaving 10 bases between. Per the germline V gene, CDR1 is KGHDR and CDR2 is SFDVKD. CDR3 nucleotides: TGTGCCACCAGTGATTTTTTGCAGGGGTCCTACAATGAGCAGTTCTTC. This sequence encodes CATSDFLQGSYNEQFF.

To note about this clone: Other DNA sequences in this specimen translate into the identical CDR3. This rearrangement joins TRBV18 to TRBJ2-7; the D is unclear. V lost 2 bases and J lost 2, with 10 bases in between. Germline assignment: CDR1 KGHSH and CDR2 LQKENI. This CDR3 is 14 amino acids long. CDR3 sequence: CASSPSTGTYEQYF. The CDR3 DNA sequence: TGTGCCAGCTCACCATCAACCGGTACCTACGAGCAGTACTTC.

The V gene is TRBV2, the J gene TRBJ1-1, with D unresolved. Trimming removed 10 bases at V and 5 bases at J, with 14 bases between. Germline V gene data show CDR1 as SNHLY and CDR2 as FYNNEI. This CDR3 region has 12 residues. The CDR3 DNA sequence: TGTGCCACTAGCCGCCTCGGGACTGAAGCTTTCTTT. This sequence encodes CATSRLGTEAFF.

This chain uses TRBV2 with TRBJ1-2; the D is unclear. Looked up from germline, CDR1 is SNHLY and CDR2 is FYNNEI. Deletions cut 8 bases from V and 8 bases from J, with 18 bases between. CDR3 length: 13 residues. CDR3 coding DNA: TGTGCCAGCGGGAGGGCGGATCGGGAGGGCTACACCTTC. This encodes CASGRADREGYTF.

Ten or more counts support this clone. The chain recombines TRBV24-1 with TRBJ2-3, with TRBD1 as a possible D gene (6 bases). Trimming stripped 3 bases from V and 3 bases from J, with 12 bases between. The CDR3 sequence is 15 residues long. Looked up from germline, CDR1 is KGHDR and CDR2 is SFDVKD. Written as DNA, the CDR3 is TGTGCCACCAGTGATCAGGGGCTGGGGACAGATACGCAGTATTTT. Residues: CATSDQGLGTDTQYF.

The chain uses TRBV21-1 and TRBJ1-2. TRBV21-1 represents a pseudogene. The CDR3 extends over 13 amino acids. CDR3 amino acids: CASFLTANYGYTF. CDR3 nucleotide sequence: TGTGCCAGCTTTCTTACGGCTAACTATGGCTACACCTTC.

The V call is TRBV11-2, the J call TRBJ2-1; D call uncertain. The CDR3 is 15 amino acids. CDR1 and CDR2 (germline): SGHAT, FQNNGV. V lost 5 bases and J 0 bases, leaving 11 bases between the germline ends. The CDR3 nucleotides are TGTGCCAGCAGCCTTGACACGAGCTCCTACAATGAGCAGTTCTTC. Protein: CASSLDTSSYNEQFF.

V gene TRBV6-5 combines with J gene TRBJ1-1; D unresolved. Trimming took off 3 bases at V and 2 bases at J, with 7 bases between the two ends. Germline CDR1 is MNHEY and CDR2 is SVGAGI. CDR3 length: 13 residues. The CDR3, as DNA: TGTGCCAGCAGTTATCGGAGAAACACTGAAGCTTTCTTT. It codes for CASSYRRNTEAFF.

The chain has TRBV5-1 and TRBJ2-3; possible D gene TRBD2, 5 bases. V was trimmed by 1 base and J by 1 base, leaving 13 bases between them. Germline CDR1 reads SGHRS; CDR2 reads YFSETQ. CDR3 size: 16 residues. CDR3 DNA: TGCGCCAGCAGCTTGTCGAGGGCAAGCGGCACAGATACGCAGTATTTT. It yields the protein CASSLSRASGTDTQYF.

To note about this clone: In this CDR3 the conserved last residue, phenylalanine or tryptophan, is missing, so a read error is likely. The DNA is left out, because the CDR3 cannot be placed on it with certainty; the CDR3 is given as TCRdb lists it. This CDR3 reads CASSEQDRGG. V is TRBV2 and J is TRBJ1-1; the D call of TRBD1 is as the table states it, not checked on the DNA. The CDR3 is 10 amino acids long, termini counted. Per germline, CDR1 SNHLY and CDR2 FYNNEI.

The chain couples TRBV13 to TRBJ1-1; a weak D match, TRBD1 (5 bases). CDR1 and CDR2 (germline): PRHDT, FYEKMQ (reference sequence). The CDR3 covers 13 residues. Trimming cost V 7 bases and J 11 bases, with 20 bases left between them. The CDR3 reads CASTKGDLTVAFF. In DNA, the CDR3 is TGTGCCAGCACCAAAGGGGATCTTACCGTCGCTTTCTTT.

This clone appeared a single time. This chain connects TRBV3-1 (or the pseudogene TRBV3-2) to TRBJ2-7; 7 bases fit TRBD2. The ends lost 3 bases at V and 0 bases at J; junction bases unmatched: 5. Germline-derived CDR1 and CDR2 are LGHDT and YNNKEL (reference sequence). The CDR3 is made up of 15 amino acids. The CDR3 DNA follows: TGTGCCAGCAGCCAGGGGGGGTGGAGCTCCTACGAGCAGTACTTC. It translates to CASSQGGWSSYEQYF.

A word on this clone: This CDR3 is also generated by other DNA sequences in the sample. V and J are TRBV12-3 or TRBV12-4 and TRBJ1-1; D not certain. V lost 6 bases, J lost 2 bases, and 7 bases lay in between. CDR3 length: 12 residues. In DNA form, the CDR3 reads TGTGCCAGCAGCCTCTTAAACACTGAAGCTTTCTTT. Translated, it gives CASSLLNTEAFF.

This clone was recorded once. CDR3 sequence reads: CASGGQGAYNSPLHF. The CDR3 coding sequence is TGTGCCAGCGGTGGGCAGGGGGCTTATAATTCACCCCTCCACTTT. The chain joins TRBV2 to TRBJ1-6; 8 nucleotides align to TRBD1. V shed 8 bases, J shed 4 bases, and the junction held 7 bases outside the gene matches. The CDR3 is 15 residues long. Germline CDR1 and CDR2: SNHLY and FYNNEI. The variable domain in full, with the rest retrieved from reference TRBV2 and TRBJ1-6, is EPEVTQTPSHQVTQMGQEVILRCVPISNHLYFYWYRQILGQKVEFLVSFYNNEISEKSEIFDDQFSVERPDGSNFTLKIRSTKLEDSAMYFCASGGQGAYNSPLHFGNGTRLTVT.